This T cell receptor (beta chain) comes out of a study of blood T cells in healthy people across ages. This clonotype appeared once. The CDR3 consists of 14 residues. Germline CDR1 reads LGHDT; CDR2 reads YNNKEL (reference sequence). Every donor contributed about 10 milliliters of peripheral blood by blood draw. For the second PCR, which ran for about 6 to 12 cycles, a sample-barcoded 5' primer and a J-beta primer mix were used. TCRdb redid the calling of the 5' RACE reads with MiXCR, one entry per CDR3 protein. This table has approximately 730,000 distinct CDR3 sequences, around 40% appearing once. Specimen: blood. The chain couples TRBV3-1 to TRBJ2-4; the D call may be TRBD1 or TRBD2 (5 bases each). The end of the DNA aligns better with TRBJ2-5, so the J call may be wrong. The clonotype originates from a woman in her sixties or seventies in good health. The DNA of the CDR3 is TGTGCCAGCAACAGGCGAGGGAGTGGGGAGACCCAGTACTTC. It encodes CASNRRGSGETQYF.